This T cell receptor (beta chain) appears in the sequencing data of a study of beta chain features in type 1 diabetes. Overall study findings and caveats: Researchers cautioned that cDNA sequencing could over-represent cells with high TCR expression.

Expressed TCRB transcripts were sequenced because the entire RNA isolate underwent reverse transcription. Some clones are missing from TCRdb's copy, which holds only in-frame ones; the method was immunoSEQ multiplex PCR. In the table there are 130,000 to 150,000 clones, about 50% of which are singletons. Of note for this clone: What it binds is unknown.

Trimming removed 3 bases from V and 4 bases from J, with 28 bases in between. Germline V gives CDR1 KGHSH, CDR2 LQKENI. The CDR3 runs to 20 residues. Sequenced sample: Tregs from blood. This TCR was sampled from a man in his late teens or twenties in good health. The rearrangement uses TRBV18 and TRBJ1-3; a weak D match, TRBD1 (5 bases). The CDR3 DNA follows: TGTGCCAGCTCACCGAATTTAAGGAATATTGGGGCTACACCCGGAAACACCATATATTTT. Translation: CASSPNLRNIGATPGNTIYF.